This TCR beta chain was captured in a study of blood T cell repertoires in COVID-19 (TCRdb year 2020). The study in broad terms: Samples covering the acute and convalescent phases of COVID-19 were provided by collaborators in the United States, Italy and Spain. The material from the prospective study consisted of cDNA or gDNA derived from T cells, B-cell-depleted T cells, or PBMCs. Where available, HLA class I and class II types were taken from metadata supplied by the sample provider and were not determined by assay-based typing. The repertoires were released in a freely available public database meant as a resource for research on the immune response to SARS-CoV-2. Subjects who had been exposed to COVID-19, were actively infected with it, or had recovered from it provided the deeply sampled blood TCRbeta repertoires that made up the dataset. Nearly every sample came with metadata listing a de-identified subject ID, COVID-19 status, age in years and sex. Samples came from the ongoing ImmuneRACE study (first 160 participants) plus 1,254 subjects from 6 global collaborators. General conclusions and limits of the study: Clinical and demographic metadata were provided uncurated, with the amount varying by source and participant.

The immunoSEQ Assay, a bias-controlled multiplex PCR, was used to amplify TCRbeta CDR3 regions from genomic DNA. Per the authors' processing: The number of nucleated cells in each sample was estimated from the amplification of reference gene primers within the assay. Sequence reads were collapsed and filtered to measure the absolute abundance of every unique TCRbeta CDR3 rearrangement. For each sample, productive Simpson clonality was calculated as the square root of Simpson's diversity index across productive rearrangements. TCRdb provides this immuneACCESS table in a form limited to in-frame rearrangements. Some clones are lacking; in checked studies, under half of them reflect an unresolved V gene, and why the rest are absent is not known. V, J and clone size reflect that table, while D and trimming were determined from the DNA. The sample table lists some 320,000 clones, roughly 90% of them with a count of one. The ten largest make up around 2.6% of the sample.

Taken from cysteine to phenylalanine, the CDR3 has 12 residues. This entry keeps only the CDR3 DNA: 36 bases, framed from base 1. V loses 6 bases, J loses 3 bases, and the germline ends lie 6 bases apart. CDR1 WSHSY and CDR2 SAAADI are derived from the germline V gene. About this clone itself: Its antigen remains unidentified. No much larger clone exists at a distance of one base, and base qualities are not known.

Participants in the prospective study were aged roughly 18 to 89 years, lived in about two dozen United States geographic areas, and enrolled through a virtual design. To assign participants to cohorts, the prospective study relied on clinical history that participants themselves reported in a screening survey and a study questionnaire. Recovered participants in ImmuneRACE Cohort 3 were defined by two consecutive negative NP/OP PCR tests, clearance by a healthcare professional, or resolution of symptoms. In the prospective study, mobile phlebotomists collected whole blood, serum and a nasopharyngeal or oropharyngeal swab from each participant. Participants in the prospective study had the option to provide additional blood draws and questionnaires over an approximately 2-month period. Before DNA extraction, prospective study blood samples were shipped either frozen or at room temperature.

The specimen sequenced was PBMCs or T cells enriched from blood (not recorded which). The V gene is TRBV10-2 and the J gene is TRBJ2-1, with the identity of the D gene unclear. This TCR derives from a man between 60 and 75 years old who had recovered from COVID-19. The sequenced DNA is TGCGCCAGCAGGGCCGACTACAATGAGCAGTTCTTC. It translates as CASRADYNEQFF.